The clone carrying this TCR beta chain has just a few counts. Being one base from a much bigger clone, this may be a read error. The sample originates from a study of regulatory T cells in long-lasting Graves disease. Building the TCR beta libraries relied on iRepertoire HTBI primers, and CDR3 regions underwent Arm-PCR. TCRdb ran MiXCR on the multiplex PCR reads and lists one entry per CDR3 protein. The data show 350,000 to 500,000 distinct CDR3 sequences, 21% seen once. Stated time point: persistent/refractory GD, antithyroid drugs over 5 years with positive TRAb. After RNA was extracted from PBMCs, the TCR library was made from it. Trimming took 6 bases from V and 5 from J, leaving 20 bases between them. CDR1 is MNHNS and CDR2 is SASEGT in the germline V gene. CDR3 size: 17 residues.

The sample was peripheral blood mononuclear cells (PBMCs), taken when the disease was refractory, from a patient treated with antithyroid drugs. The chain carries TRBV6-1 and TRBJ1-6; possibly TRBD1 for D (6 bases). This clonotype originated in a female donor with Graves disease. CDR3 protein: CASRITRGRGNNSPLHF. The CDR3, as DNA: TGTGCCAGCAGGATCACCCGGGGCAGGGGAAATAATTCACCCCTCCACTTT.